The TCR beta chain described here comes from a study of T cell repertoires in cytomegalovirus infection. Study information: In public TCR beta signatures, there were indications of both CMV infection and matching HLA type. Study-wide findings and caveats: In two of eight donors, the top clonotype was HLA-C-restricted CMV-specific. The study identified carriers of CMV plus the relevant HLA from cumulative public TCR beta family frequency.

TCRdb independently ran MiXCR on the reads; one entry per CDR3 protein. The sample lists some 270,000 distinct CDR3 sequences, less than 25% occurring once. Germline V gene sequence: CDR1 SGHTA, CDR2 FQGNSA. Losses at the gene ends were 3 bases for V and 2 bases for J; bases not matched to a gene: 4. The CDR3 has 16 amino acids. This clonotype was observed at least ten times. Its antigen is not known. The rearrangement joins TRBV7-2 to TRBJ2-7; 13 bases fit TRBD2. The sequencing here drew on cultured PBMCs, taken from culture after CMV antigen stimulation. This TCR was recovered from a human donor in good health (CMV status not recorded). Some clones in this sample may be carry-over from other donors' samples. DNA for the CDR3: TGTGCCAGCAGCTTCAGACTAGCGGGAGGCCCCTACGAGCAGTACTTC. Protein product: CASSFRLAGGPYEQYF.